Included here is one T cell receptor (beta chain) sequence, with context. There is no known antigen for this receptor. TCRdb lists the instrument as NextSeq 550. The Human TCR Profiling Kit (MiLaboratory) was used to prepare UMI-labeled 5' RACE TRB cDNA libraries. The full amount of extracted RNA was used for cDNA synthesis, and the full amount of resulting cDNA was used for PCR amplification. Libraries were prepared in parallel with an identical number of PCR cycles. In the paper's pipeline: MIGEC and MiXCR extracted about 50,000 +/- 9,200 unique UMI-labeled TRB cDNA molecules per library, requiring at least two reads per UMI. On average, each library contained 40,000 +/- 10,000 functional in-frame TRB CDR3 nucleotide clonotypes without stop codons. After downsampling to 5000 UMI-labeled TRB molecules per sample, diversity metrics, including normalized Shannon-Wiener and Chao1, were computed in VDJtools. VDJtools was used to calculate clonotype-size-weighted physicochemical properties of the central five CDR3 residues, namely interaction energy, strength, volume and Kidera factor 4. One entry per CDR3 protein sequence results from the TCRdb reprocessing of the reads, with DNA left out. The V and J calls follow TCRdb's processing rather than the paper's. The sample's clone listing holds 100,000 to 150,000 distinct CDR3 sequences. The leading ten clones occupy roughly 0.6% of the sample.

This entry comes from a study of CXCR3-negative and CXCR3-positive naive CD8 T cells (dated by TCRdb to the late 2010s). Background on the whole study: In total, some 130 million TRB reads were obtained, corresponding to roughly 1.5 +/- 0.3 million reads per library. Diversity and physicochemical repertoire analyses covered about a dozen donors pooled from two independent experiments. The TRBV-TRBJ cluster analysis covered naive subsets from five or six donors and memory cells from 3 donors.

For every CD8+ T cell subset, 300,000 cells were flow-sorted straight into RLT lysis buffer, and each subset was sorted in triplicate. To keep memory contaminants out, a stringent definition of naive CD8+ T cells was applied: CD45RO-CCR7+CD27+CD95-. Peripheral blood mononuclear cells were isolated from buffy coats by standard density gradient centrifugation. Naive CXCR3-negative and CXCR3-positive CD8+ T cells were flow-sorted using a FACSAria III. Total RNA was extracted from sorted cells with an RNeasy Mini Kit. Counted from cysteine to phenylalanine, this CDR3 has 15 amino acids. A DNA sequence was not provided. According to the germline V gene, CDR1 reads SNHLY and CDR2 reads FYNNEI. Findings and caveats that apply to the study as a whole: Because surface CD5, which is linked to self-reactivity in mice, was comparable between the naive subsets, TCR interaction strength was also inferred from the physicochemical properties of TRB CDR3s. Freshly isolated PBMCs were used for most assays because CXCR3 expression went down partially after cryopreservation. Compared with CXCR3-negative naive cells, CXCR3-positive naive cells had TRB CDR3s with higher hydrophobicity (lower Kidera factor 4), lower energy, and higher strength and volume indices. Both naive subsets had comparably high repertoire diversity, while memory CD8+ T cells had much lower repertoire diversity. Naive CXCR3-negative and CXCR3-positive cells from the same donor showed similar TRBV-TRBJ usage, whereas memory cells showed distinct patterns.

The sequenced sample consisted of naive CXCR3+ CD8+ T cells from blood. In light of the paper, this sample's cell subset or site label describes: CD45RO-CCR7+CD27+CD95- naive CD8+ T cells expressing CXCR3 (TNR3+). The V and J segments used are TRBV2 and TRBJ2-2; TCRdb designates TRBD1, a call that cannot be tested without DNA. The receptor was isolated from a human donor in good health. Some clones in this sample may be carry-over from other donors' samples. The CDR3 loop reads CASEPGQGAAGELFF.